This TCR beta chain was found in a study of T cell responses to AZD1222 COVID-19 vaccine. Comment on this clone: Its antigen is as yet unknown.

Study-level points and caveats: Nearly half of spike-specific TCRs reportedly target variant regions that are unmutated in the B.1.351 and B.1.1.7 variants. White British people made up most donors, females outnumbered males, and clonal diversity was possibly underestimated.

Trimming left V 1 base short and J 1 base short, with 16 bases between. The CDR3 spans 17 residues. Germline values: CDR1 SGHDN, CDR2 FVKESK. Produced via immunoSEQ multiplex PCR; TCRdb's table is partial and in-frame only. In the table there are around 100,000 clones, approximately 84% of which are singletons. This chain joins TRBV14 and TRBJ1-1; D not certain. This TCR was sampled from an adult in good health. Here the sequenced sample was peripheral blood, taken on day 0 of AZD1222 vaccination. Here the CDR3 DNA reads TGTGCCAGCAGCCAAGGTTTATGGACCGCGAAGAACACTGAAGCTTTCTTT. Translated: CASSQGLWTAKNTEAFF.